The present T cell receptor beta chain was sequenced within a study of T cell repertoires in cytomegalovirus infection (dated by TCRdb to between 2018 and 2021). In the study overall: Donor HLA type was relevant to the analysis, as public TCR beta signatures indicated carriage of CMV infection together with the matching HLA type.

TCRdb names Illumina HiSeq 1500 as the instrument used. TCRdb reprocessing: public reads trimmed at Q25 with fastp, clones called with MiXCR, in-frame beta chains kept. Each record represents a unique CDR3 protein, reported with the most common genes and DNA among its rows. The sample records approximately 400,000 distinct CDR3 sequences, approximately 33% of which are singletons. Roughly 13% of the sample comes from the top ten. General findings and caveats noted by the study authors: Carriers of CMV infection plus the relevant HLA type were discriminated by the cumulative frequency of public TCR beta family members in the study cohort and in an independent roughly 400-donor cohort. The ex vivo response was dominated by HLA-C-restricted CMV-specific TCR beta clonotypes, which also provided the single most frequent clonotype in two of eight donors.

Taken from cysteine to phenylalanine, the CDR3 has 14 residues. CDR3 DNA is the only sequence kept; it has 42 bases, read in frame from the first base. CDR1 and CDR2 (SNHLY, FYNNEI) derive from the germline V gene. Trimmed from V: 5 bases; trimmed from J: 3 bases; junction bases lacking a gene match: 5. Concerning this clonotype: This receptor's antigen is unknown. Base-call qualities are not available, and no considerably larger clone is one nucleotide away.

This TCR was recovered from a human donor in good health (CMV status not recorded). Some clones in this sample may be carry-over from other donors' samples. This chain joins TRBV2 to TRBJ2-7; TRBD1 aligns with 9 central bases. The sample was PBMCs. The base sequence is TGTGCCAGCAGTAAGGGGACAGGGAACTACGAGCAGTACTTC. It specifies CASSKGTGNYEQYF.